Listed below are T cell receptor beta chains from one sample, sequenced in a study of blood T cell repertoires in COVID-19. Only in-frame clones appear in the TCRdb table, and some are missing; sequencing was by immunoSEQ multiplex PCR. The table includes about 150,000 clones, roughly four fifths detected once. The sequencing input was peripheral blood. These receptors all stem from a man aged 80 or over with acute or convalescent COVID-19. Each CDR3 is given with its conserved first and last residue. A D gene is named only where the DNA matches it firmly. Expanded clones get a size class; other rows say once, few or many, or leave the size out.

>-|TRBJ2-1|TRBV28|TRBD1
TGTGCCACAACAGGGGGAAACTCCTACAATGAGCAGTTCTTC
CATTGGNSYNEQFF
>-|TRBJ1-2|TRBV20-1|-
TGCAGTGCAAAACAGGGTGACGGCTACACCTTC
CSAKQGDGYTF
>-|TRBJ2-6|TRBV6-5|TRBD1
TGTGCCAGCTGCCCACAGGGGGCTGGGGCCAACGTCCTGACTTTC
CASCPQGAGANVLTF
>-|TRBJ1-1|TRBV29-1|-
TGCGGGGGGGATTTGAACGCTGAAGCTTTCTTT
CGGDLNAEAFF
>once|TRBJ2-1|TRBV11-3|TRBD2
TGTGCCAGCACGGTGCGGGGGACCAATGAGCAGTTCTTC
CASTVRGTNEQFF
>-|TRBJ1-4|TRBV7-8|TRBD1
TGTGCCAGCAGCCCGGACAGGGGAGCTAATGAAAAACTGTTTTTT
CASSPDRGANEKLFF
>-|TRBJ2-2|TRBV7-9|-
TGTGCCAGCAGCCCTGGTGGGCATCTCTCCGGGGAGCTGTTTTTT
CASSPGGHLSGELFF
>-|TRBJ2-5|TRBV5-1|TRBD1
TGCGCCAGCAGCACAAGGACAGGGCTCATCCAGGAGACCCAGTACTTC
CASSTRTGLIQETQYF
>-|TRBJ2-3|TRBV7-9|TRBD1
TGTGCCAGCAGCACCGGGACAGGGGCCCCAGATACGCAGTATTTT
CASSTGTGAPDTQYF
>-|TRBJ2-1|TRBV5-4|TRBD2
TGTGCCAGCAGCCGAGCTAGCGGGGGACACTCCTACAATGAGCAGTTCTTC
CASSRASGGHSYNEQFF
>-|TRBJ1-1|TRBV19|TRBD1
TGTGCCAGTAGTATAGCTTCGACAGGGGGCGGTGGGAACACTGAAGCTTTCTTT
CASSIASTGGGGNTEAFF
>once|TRBJ1-3|TRBV25-1|-
TGTGCCAGCAGTGATCGGCAGGGCGGAAACACCATATATTTT
CASSDRQGGNTIYF
>-|TRBJ2-1|TRBV5-1|-
TGCGCCAGCAGCTCTCGCCCGGGGAATGAGCAGTTCTTC
CASSSRPGNEQFF
>once|TRBJ2-5|TRBV6-6|-
TGTGCCAGCACGGGAAATCAAGAGACCCAGTACTTC
CASTGNQETQYF
>-|TRBJ2-5|TRBV5-4|-
TGTGCCAGCAGCTTGGCGGGACAACAAGAGACCCAGTACTTC
CASSLAGQQETQYF
>many|TRBJ1-3|TRBV15|-
TGTGCCACCAGCAGAGATGGGGCAGGCCTCTCTGGAAACACCATATATTTT
CATSRDGAGLSGNTIYF
>-|TRBJ1-2|TRBV16|-
TGTGCCAGCAGCCAATCGGGCAACCTTGGCTACACCTTC
CASSQSGNLGYTF
>-|TRBJ2-3|TRBV28|TRBD1
TGTGCCAGCAGTTCGGGACAGGGGATAGATACGCAGTATTTT
CASSSGQGIDTQYF
>few|TRBJ1-2|TRBV3-1/TRBV3-2|-
TGTGCCAGCAGCCAAGATAGTCGCGATGGCTACACCTTC
CASSQDSRDGYTF
>-|TRBJ2-5|TRBV5-1|-
TGCGCCAGCAGCTTTGCGGGCCAAGAGACCCAGTACTTC
CASSFAGQETQYF
>-|TRBJ2-7|TRBV11-3|TRBD1
TGTGCCAGCAGCGGTAGGTGGGACAGGGGGGACGAGCAGTACTTC
CASSGRWDRGDEQYF
>-|TRBJ2-2|TRBV6-5|TRBD1
TGTGCCAGCAGTTACCCACAGGGGGGTCCCGGCGGGGAGCTGTTTTTT
CASSYPQGGPGGELFF
>-|TRBJ1-2|TRBV29-1|TRBD1
TGCAGCGTTGGTCAGGACAGGTTTTCGGTCTATGGCTACACCTTC
CSVGQDRFSVYGYTF
>-|TRBJ1-5|TRBV2|TRBD1
TGTGCCAGCACCGGGGGACAGGGAGGCAATCAGCCCCAGCATTTT
CASTGGQGGNQPQHF
>few|TRBJ1-4|TRBV19|-
TGTGCCAGTAGTATCGGAGTAAACAGGGCTGGTGAAAAACTGTTTTTT
CASSIGVNRAGEKLFF
>-|TRBJ1-1|TRBV9|TRBD1
TGTGCCAGCTCCGACGCAGACAGGGGGAACACTGAAGCTTTCTTT
CASSDADRGNTEAFF
>-|TRBJ1-1|TRBV19|-
TGTGCCAGTAGTATAGATGGAGACAGGAGAATGAACACTGAAGCTTTCTTT
CASSIDGDRRMNTEAFF
>-|TRBJ2-7|TRBV19|-
TGTGCCAGTAGTATCTCCCAGGCCGACTCCTACGAGCAGTACTTC
CASSISQADSYEQYF
>-|TRBJ1-2|TRBV6-5|-
TGTGCCAGCAGTACCAATGCGGGGGTCGCTGGCTACACCTTC
CASSTNAGVAGYTF